The rows below give T cell receptor beta chains drawn from one sample of a study of T-cell reconstitution after alpha-beta-depleted transplantation in children. TCRdb analysed the PCR reads with MiXCR anew, one entry per CDR3 protein. The sample shows tens of thousands of distinct CDR3 sequences, roughly 4.5% of them seen only once. The sample in question was PBMCs, mostly from graft donor cells, obtained 180 days after TCRalphabeta/CD19-depleted stem cell transplant. Receptors originate from a boy in the first two years of life who had a stem cell transplant for acute myeloid leukemia, so the T cells may come from the graft donor. Both conserved end residues are part of each CDR3. The D gene is left open where the match is weak. A clone size is listed for some rows: how often the clone was seen (once, few, many), or a class if it is expanded.

j_gene: TRBJ1-6
d_gene: .
abundance: many
v_gene: TRBV5-1
CDR3aa: CASSLASDNSPLHF
CDR3nt: TGCGCCAGCAGCTTGGCCTCAGATAATTCACCCCTCCACTTT

j_gene: TRBJ2-7
d_gene: .
abundance: many
v_gene: TRBV10-3
CDR3aa: CAISEWGANEQYF
CDR3nt: TGTGCCATCAGTGAGTGGGGGGCCAACGAGCAGTACTTC

j_gene: TRBJ1-5
d_gene: .
abundance: many
v_gene: TRBV2
CDR3aa: CASRVTGDQPQHF
CDR3nt: TGTGCCAGCAGGGTAACAGGCGATCAGCCCCAGCATTTT

j_gene: TRBJ1-3
d_gene: .
abundance: many
v_gene: TRBV27
CDR3aa: CASSLSGAGNTIYF
CDR3nt: TGTGCCAGCAGTTTATCCGGGGCTGGAAACACCATATATTTT

j_gene: TRBJ2-1
d_gene: TRBD2
abundance: many
v_gene: TRBV7-9
CDR3aa: CASSLGTSGYNEQFF
CDR3nt: TGTGCCAGCAGCTTGGGGACTAGCGGTTACAATGAGCAGTTCTTC

j_gene: TRBJ1-4
d_gene: .
abundance: many
v_gene: TRBV12-3/TRBV12-4
CDR3aa: CASSPREREKLFF
CDR3nt: TGTGCCAGCAGCCCACGGGAGCGTGAAAAACTGTTTTTT

j_gene: TRBJ2-3
d_gene: TRBD2
abundance: many
v_gene: TRBV5-1
CDR3aa: CASSPSGGEPDTQYF
CDR3nt: TGCGCCAGCAGTCCCAGCGGGGGGGAACCAGATACGCAGTATTTT

j_gene: TRBJ1-4
d_gene: .
abundance: many
v_gene: TRBV20-1
CDR3aa: CSARDQGLAVEKLFF
CDR3nt: TGCAGTGCTAGAGATCAGGGGTTAGCGGTGGAAAAACTGTTTTTT

j_gene: TRBJ2-2
d_gene: .
abundance: many
v_gene: TRBV12-3/TRBV12-4
CDR3aa: CASSPRLGELFF
CDR3nt: TGTGCCAGCAGCCCAAGGTTGGGGGAGCTGTTTTTT

j_gene: TRBJ2-2
d_gene: .
abundance: many
v_gene: TRBV4-1
CDR3aa: CASSPGVVTVNTGELFF
CDR3nt: TGCGCCAGCAGCCCGGGCGTGGTTACGGTAAACACCGGGGAGCTGTTTTTT

j_gene: TRBJ1-2
d_gene: .
abundance: many
v_gene: TRBV4-2
CDR3aa: CASSQDAGTAGSYGYTF
CDR3nt: TGTGCCAGCAGCCAAGATGCAGGGACCGCTGGTTCCTATGGCTACACCTTC

j_gene: TRBJ2-1
d_gene: TRBD2
abundance: many
v_gene: TRBV11-2
CDR3aa: CASTLHGLARNEQFF
CDR3nt: TGTGCCAGCACCCTCCACGGACTAGCGCGAAATGAGCAGTTCTTC

j_gene: TRBJ1-1
d_gene: .
abundance: many
v_gene: TRBV12-3/TRBV12-4
CDR3aa: CASTVGHEAFF
CDR3nt: TGTGCCAGCACCGTAGGACACGAAGCTTTCTTT

j_gene: TRBJ2-2
d_gene: .
abundance: few
v_gene: TRBV7-6
CDR3aa: CASSLERSGKSGELFF
CDR3nt: TGTGCCAGCAGCTTAGAGCGATCAGGGAAATCCGGGGAGCTGTTTTTT

j_gene: TRBJ2-5
d_gene: .
abundance: many
v_gene: TRBV5-1
CDR3aa: CASSLLFETQYF
CDR3nt: TGCGCCAGCAGCTTGCTGTTCGAGACCCAGTACTTC

j_gene: TRBJ2-3
d_gene: TRBD2
abundance: many
v_gene: TRBV5-1
CDR3aa: CASSLLAGGAWIDTQYF
CDR3nt: TGCGCCAGCAGCTTACTAGCGGGGGGGGCCTGGATAGATACGCAGTATTTT

j_gene: TRBJ2-7
d_gene: TRBD1
abundance: many
v_gene: TRBV4-3
CDR3aa: CASSRRTGGNEQYF
CDR3nt: TGCGCCAGCAGCCGTCGGACAGGGGGCAACGAGCAGTACTTC

j_gene: TRBJ2-3
d_gene: .
abundance: many
v_gene: TRBV6-5
CDR3aa: CASTYFRGGLGADTQYF
CDR3nt: TGTGCCAGCACCTATTTTCGTGGAGGGCTTGGCGCTGATACGCAGTATTTT

j_gene: TRBJ2-3
d_gene: TRBD2
abundance: once
v_gene: TRBV20-1
CDR3aa: CSARGQAGGPFGTDTQYF
CDR3nt: TGCAGTGCTAGGGGACAAGCGGGGGGGCCCTTCGGCACAGATACGCAGTATTTT

j_gene: TRBJ2-1
d_gene: TRBD1
abundance: many
v_gene: TRBV18
CDR3aa: CASSPLPGQYNEQFF
CDR3nt: TGTGCCAGCTCACCACTTCCGGGACAGTACAATGAGCAGTTCTTC

j_gene: TRBJ2-3
d_gene: TRBD1
abundance: .
v_gene: TRBV12-3/TRBV12-4
CDR3aa: CAFSLPRTGGTSTDTQYF
CDR3nt: TGTGCCTTCAGTCTCCCTCGGACAGGGGGGACTAGCACAGATACGCAGTATTTT

j_gene: TRBJ2-5
d_gene: TRBD2
abundance: many
v_gene: TRBV7-7
CDR3aa: CASSSGTSALWTQYF
CDR3nt: TGTGCCAGCAGCTCCGGGACTAGCGCTCTATGGACCCAGTACTTC

j_gene: TRBJ1-1
d_gene: .
abundance: .
v_gene: TRBV5-4
CDR3aa: CASSSAVMNTEAFF
CDR3nt: TGTGCCAGCAGCTCGGCCGTGATGAACACTGAAGCTTTCTTT

j_gene: TRBJ1-5
d_gene: .
abundance: many
v_gene: TRBV6-5
CDR3aa: CASARVKVNQPQHF
CDR3nt: TGTGCCAGCGCCAGGGTGAAGGTGAATCAGCCCCAGCATTTT

j_gene: TRBJ2-6
d_gene: .
abundance: many
v_gene: TRBV24-1
CDR3aa: CAPARRPEKSGSGANVLTF
CDR3nt: TGTGCCCCCGCGCGCCGTCCCGAAAAATCCGGCTCTGGGGCCAACGTCCTGACTTTC

j_gene: TRBJ1-1
d_gene: .
abundance: many
v_gene: TRBV11-2
CDR3aa: CASRTTAEAFF
CDR3nt: TGTGCCAGCAGGACGACGGCTGAAGCTTTCTTT

j_gene: TRBJ1-5
d_gene: TRBD1
abundance: .
v_gene: TRBV28
CDR3aa: CASRKTGTGDTQPQHF
CDR3nt: TGTGCCAGCAGAAAGACCGGGACAGGGGATACTCAGCCCCAGCATTTT

j_gene: TRBJ1-2
d_gene: .
abundance: few
v_gene: TRBV15
CDR3aa: CATSKGGTLKGYGYTF
CDR3nt: TGTGCCACCAGCAAAGGCGGGACTCTAAAAGGCTATGGCTACACCTTC

j_gene: TRBJ1-1
d_gene: TRBD1
abundance: many
v_gene: TRBV6-5
CDR3aa: CASSYSGQGLTEAFF
CDR3nt: TGTGCCAGCAGTTACTCGGGACAGGGGTTGACTGAAGCTTTCTTT

j_gene: TRBJ1-1
d_gene: .
abundance: many
v_gene: TRBV28
CDR3aa: CASSLGRESSEAFF
CDR3nt: TGTGCCAGCAGTTTAGGGAGGGAGAGTTCTGAAGCTTTCTTT

j_gene: TRBJ2-1
d_gene: .
abundance: many
v_gene: TRBV27
CDR3aa: CASSAPYLAPNEQFF
CDR3nt: TGTGCCAGCAGTGCACCATACCTAGCTCCCAATGAGCAGTTCTTC

j_gene: TRBJ1-5
d_gene: .
abundance: many
v_gene: TRBV5-1
CDR3aa: CASSLDSRVGPQHF
CDR3nt: TGCGCCAGCAGCTTGGATTCCAGGGTGGGGCCCCAGCATTTT

j_gene: TRBJ2-3
d_gene: TRBD2
abundance: many
v_gene: TRBV4-3
CDR3aa: CASSQFSGGTDTQYF
CDR3nt: TGCGCCAGCAGCCAGTTCAGCGGGGGCACAGATACGCAGTATTTT

j_gene: TRBJ2-5
d_gene: .
abundance: many
v_gene: TRBV7-2
CDR3aa: CASSSRGGPRETQYF
CDR3nt: TGTGCCAGCAGCTCCAGGGGCGGGCCACGGGAGACCCAGTACTTC

j_gene: TRBJ2-6
d_gene: .
abundance: many
v_gene: TRBV5-5
CDR3aa: CASTLVGANVLTF
CDR3nt: TGTGCCAGCACCCTAGTTGGGGCCAACGTCCTGACTTTC

j_gene: TRBJ1-1
d_gene: TRBD1
abundance: many
v_gene: TRBV29-1
CDR3aa: CSIEGQGTEAFF
CDR3nt: TGCAGCATCGAGGGACAGGGCACTGAAGCTTTCTTT

j_gene: TRBJ1-3
d_gene: .
abundance: .
v_gene: TRBV6-1
CDR3aa: CASSLKFSGNTIYF
CDR3nt: TGTGCCAGCAGCCTGAAGTTCTCTGGAAACACCATATATTTT

j_gene: TRBJ2-3
d_gene: .
abundance: many
v_gene: TRBV20-1
CDR3aa: CSARGTDTQYF
CDR3nt: TGCAGTGCTAGGGGCACAGATACGCAGTATTTT

j_gene: TRBJ2-4
d_gene: .
abundance: many
v_gene: TRBV3-1
CDR3aa: CASSLPRRGNIQYF
CDR3nt: TGTGCCAGCAGCCTCCCCCGTAGAGGGAACATTCAGTACTTC

j_gene: TRBJ1-6
d_gene: .
abundance: many
v_gene: TRBV20-1
CDR3aa: CSVKLLGNPNSPLHF
CDR3nt: TGCAGTGTAAAGCTCTTGGGGAATCCTAATTCACCCCTCCACTTT

j_gene: TRBJ2-1
d_gene: .
abundance: many
v_gene: TRBV20-1
CDR3aa: CSATASNEQFF
CDR3nt: TGCAGTGCCACAGCTTCCAATGAGCAGTTCTTC

j_gene: TRBJ2-3
d_gene: TRBD2
abundance: .
v_gene: TRBV25-1
CDR3aa: CASSEYGRADTQYF
CDR3nt: TGTGCCAGCAGTGAATATGGGAGGGCAGATACGCAGTATTTT

j_gene: TRBJ1-2
d_gene: TRBD1
abundance: many
v_gene: TRBV10-3
CDR3aa: CAISTTRGRDYGYTF
CDR3nt: TGTGCCATCAGTACCACCAGGGGGCGAGACTATGGCTACACCTTC

j_gene: TRBJ2-2
d_gene: TRBD1
abundance: few
v_gene: TRBV4-3
CDR3aa: CASSRAGTGGHGELFF
CDR3nt: TGCGCCAGCAGCCGAGCCGGGACAGGGGGCCACGGGGAGCTGTTTTTT

j_gene: TRBJ1-1
d_gene: .
abundance: few
v_gene: TRBV3-1
CDR3aa: CASSQESTGWGDEAFF
CDR3nt: TGTGCCAGCAGCCAAGAATCGACAGGTTGGGGCGATGAAGCTTTCTTT

j_gene: TRBJ2-3
d_gene: TRBD2
abundance: many
v_gene: TRBV7-9
CDR3aa: CASSPWGAGARADTQYF
CDR3nt: TGTGCCAGCAGCCCTTGGGGAGCGGGGGCCCGGGCAGATACGCAGTATTTT